This T cell receptor beta chain stems from a study of control samples from healthy donors and cancer patients. CDR1 and CDR2 (germline): SEHNR, FQNEAQ (reference sequence). The CDR3 totals 12 residues. V lost 5 bases to trimming and J lost 12 bases; unmatched junction nucleotides: 7. The repertoire was sequenced with immunoSEQ multiplex PCR; TCRdb's copy has only in-frame clones and lacks some. The sample lists approximately 120,000 clones, more than 85% occurring once. The sample consisted of blood. The TCR was taken from a woman aged 45-59 years in good health. V is TRBV7-9 and J is TRBJ2-1; 7 bases fit TRBD2. The CDR3 DNA is TGTGCCAGCAGCCTAGGCGGGGGTAGGCAGTTCTTC. It is translated as CASSLGGGRQFF.